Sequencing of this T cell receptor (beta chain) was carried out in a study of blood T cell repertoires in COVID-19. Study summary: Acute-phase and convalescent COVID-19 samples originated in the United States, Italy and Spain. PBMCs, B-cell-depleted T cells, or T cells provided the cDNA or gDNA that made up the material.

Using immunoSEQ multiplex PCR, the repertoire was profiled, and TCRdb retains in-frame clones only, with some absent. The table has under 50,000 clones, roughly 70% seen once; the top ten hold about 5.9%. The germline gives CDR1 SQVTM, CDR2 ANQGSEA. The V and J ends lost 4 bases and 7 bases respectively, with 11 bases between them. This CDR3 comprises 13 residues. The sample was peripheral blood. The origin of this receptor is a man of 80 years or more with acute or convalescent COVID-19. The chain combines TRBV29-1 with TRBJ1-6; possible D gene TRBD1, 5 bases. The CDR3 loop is CSVAEGWNSPLHF. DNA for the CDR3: TGCAGCGTTGCGGAGGGGTGGAATTCACCCCTCCACTTT.